A single sample is the source of the 9 T cell receptor beta chains below, sequenced in a study of T cells after yellow fever vaccination (dated by TCRdb to 2018 to 2020). Sample treatment or condition, as interpreted from the label and publication: live attenuated yellow fever vaccine strain. Library preparation used 5' RACE. Sequencing was performed on an Illumina NovaSeq 6000. TCRdb's own reprocessing of the public reads used fastp at Q25 and MiXCR and kept productive beta chains. Rows with a matching CDR3 protein are joined into one entry that keeps the most common DNA and genes. This sample is represented by about 170,000 distinct CDR3 sequences; around 10% of them were singletons. Jointly, the top ten make up about 38% of the sample. This sample comprised CD8+ T cells sorted from PBMCs, obtained 15 days after the yellow fever booster vaccination. All receptors come from a man between 18 and 29 years old who received the YFV17D yellow fever vaccine.

The V gene is TRBV12-3 or TRBV12-4, the J gene TRBJ1-4, with D maybe TRBD1 (6 bases). The CDR3 sequence is 13 residues long. Trimming removed 3 bases from V and 12 bases from J, with 14 bases in between. The DNA for the CDR3 is TGTGCCAGCAGTTTCGCGACAGGCAGGGAACTGTTTTTT. This sequence encodes CASSFATGRELFF.

This chain connects TRBV7-9 to TRBJ2-1; TRBD2 matches 7 bases. Trimming took 3 bases from V and 9 from J; bases not matched to a gene: 8. The germline V gene has CDR1 SEHNR and CDR2 FQNEAQ (reference sequence). The CDR3 contains 14 residues. The CDR3 nucleotides read TGTGCCAGCAGCTTTGCGGGGGTAGCGGGTGAGCAGTTCTTC. This sequence encodes CASSFAGVAGEQFF.

This chain connects TRBV4-1 to TRBJ2-5, with D possibly being TRBD1 (5 bases). Germline V gives CDR1 MGHRA, CDR2 YSYEKL. V dropped 2 bases and J dropped 4 bases, with 11 bases sitting between them. CDR3 length equals 14 residues. In nucleotides, the CDR3 is TGCGCCAGCAGCCAAAGCGACAGCCGAGAGACCCAGTACTTC. Translating gives CASSQSDSRETQYF.

This chain connects TRBV4-1 to TRBJ2-5; TRBD1 agrees at 8 bases. This CDR3 comprises 14 residues. The germline V gene has CDR1 MGHRA and CDR2 YSYEKL. The ends lost 5 bases at V and 2 bases at J; junction bases unmatched: 4. CDR3 sequence (DNA): TGCGCCAGCAGCACGTACAGGGGGCAAGAGACCCAGTACTTC. It encodes CASSTYRGQETQYF.

The rearrangement joins TRBV3-1 to TRBJ2-7; no reliable D call. The CDR3 contains 13 residues. V lost 3 bases and J 3 bases, leaving 9 bases between the germline ends. The germline V gene encodes CDR1 LGHDT and CDR2 YNNKEL (reference sequence). The chain's CDR3 is CASSHGVNYEQYF. The CDR3, as DNA: TGTGCCAGCAGCCACGGAGTCAACTACGAGCAGTACTTC.

This clonotype has a handful of counts. In nucleotides, the CDR3 is TGTGCCAGCAGCCAGGGACAGACCGAGCTATTCAATGAGCAGTTCTTC. Translating gives CASSQGQTELFNEQFF. The V call is TRBV11-1, the J call TRBJ2-1; 7 positions agree with TRBD1. The CDR3 sequence is 16 residues long. V was clipped by 5 bases and J by 6 bases; unmatched bases: 13. Germline CDR1 reads SGHAT; CDR2 reads FQDESV (reference sequence).

V gene TRBV29-1 combines with J gene TRBJ1-2, with D uncertain. CDR1 SQVTM and CDR2 ANQGSEA come from the germline V gene. Trimming stripped 4 bases from V and 2 bases from J, with 5 bases between. The CDR3 loop spans 11 amino acids. The CDR3 coding sequence is TGCAGCGTTGGGAGCAACTATGGCTACACCTTC. As protein: CSVGSNYGYTF. Drawing the rest from reference TRBV29-1 and TRBJ1-2, the complete variable domain is SAVISQKPSRDICQRGTSLTIQCQVDSQVTMMFWYRQQPGQSLTLIATANQGSEATYESGFVIDKFPISRPNLTFSTLTVSNMSPEDSSIYLCSVGSNYGYTFGSGTRLTVV.

A few counts support this clonotype. This sequence joins TRBV10-2 and TRBJ2-4; D perhaps matches TRBD1 (6 bases). The CDR3 runs to 15 residues. V was trimmed by 7 bases and J by 0 bases, leaving 13 bases between them. The germline CDR1 and CDR2 sequences are WSHSY and SAAADI. CDR3 sequence (DNA): TGCGCCAGCATCGGTCAGGGGCTAGCCAAAAACATTCAGTACTTC. Translated, it gives CASIGQGLAKNIQYF.

This chain uses TRBV20-1 with TRBJ2-7, with TRBD2 as a possible D gene (6 bases). The V gene lost 2 bases and the J gene lost 5 bases, with 22 bases spanning the gap. This CDR3 comprises 16 residues. Per germline, CDR1 DFQATT and CDR2 SNEGSKA (reference sequence). DNA for the CDR3: TGCAGTGCTAGATCGTCTAGCGATACATTTATACACGAGCAGTACGTC. This translates into CSARSSSDTFIHEQYV.